Reported below is one T cell receptor beta chain. V shed 6 bases, J shed 5 bases, and the junction held 7 bases outside the gene matches. The CDR3 extends over 14 amino acids. Germline loops: CDR1 MDHEN, CDR2 SYDVKM. The sort gate was single viable CD3+CD4+CD8-CD45RO+ cells for memory CD4+ T cells. This specimen comes from a study of memory CD4+ T cells and cytomegalovirus serostatus. TCRdb keeps only in-frame clones here, not all; method: immunoSEQ multiplex PCR. This repertoire shows some 54,000 clones, about 80% found once; its top ten account for more than 1.1%. The origin of this receptor is an adult in good health and CMV-seropositive. The chain recombines TRBV28 with TRBJ2-1; 7 bases are a match to TRBD1. The sequenced sample was memory CD4+ T cells from blood. The CDR3 bases are TGTGCCAGCAGCTCAGGACAGGACCACAATGAGCAGTTCTTC. Its protein product is CASSSGQDHNEQFF.